This entry lists 23 T cell receptor beta chains sequenced from one sample in a study of shared clonotypes between healthy human individuals. The method was immunoSEQ multiplex PCR; TCRdb's version includes in-frame clones alone and lacks a portion of them. The table has about 960,000 clones, approximately 76% seen once; the top ten hold about 1.5%. Sequencing was done on a sample of memory CD4+ T cells sorted from blood. Indicated subset: CD45RA-negative fraction. The source of these receptors is a man between 18 and 35 years old in good health.

Notes on this clone: Other nucleotide sequences from this sample produce the same CDR3. The rearrangement links TRBV5-1 to TRBJ1-2; perhaps TRBD1 as D (5 bases). This CDR3 is 13 amino acids long. The germline V gene has CDR1 SGHRS and CDR2 YFSETQ. V gave up 0 bases and J gave up 4 bases, with 7 bases separating them. Written as DNA, the CDR3 is TGCGCCAGCAGCTTGGACGGGACCTATGGCTACACCTTC. Translated, it gives CASSLDGTYGYTF. Variable domain in full (rest from reference TRBV5-1 and TRBJ1-2): KAGVTQTPRYLIKTRGQQVTLSCSPISGHRSVSWYQQTPGQGLQFLFEYFSETQRNKGNFPGRFSGRQFSNSRSEMNVSTLELGDSALYLCASSLDGTYGYTFGSGTRLTVV.

The rearrangement joins TRBV9 to TRBJ2-3; 9 nucleotides match TRBD1. The CDR3 is 14 residues long. The germline gives CDR1 SGDLS, CDR2 YYNGEE. Unmatched junction bases numbered 0, after V lost 3 bases and J lost 1 base. CDR3 sequence: CASSGQGGTDTQYF. The CDR3 region has the DNA TGTGCCAGCAGCGGACAGGGGGGCACAGATACGCAGTATTTT.

This rearrangement joins TRBV5-1 to TRBJ2-7; 11 bases are a match to TRBD2. Germline V gene data show CDR1 as SGHRS and CDR2 as YFSETQ. The CDR3 has 15 residues. The trim removed 4 bases at V and 0 bases at J, leaving 3 bases unmatched. CDR3 bases: TGCGCCAGCAGCCTGACTAGCGGGGACTCCTACGAGCAGTACTTC. Translated, it gives CASSLTSGDSYEQYF.

The chain combines TRBV19 with TRBJ2-4; D might be TRBD1 or TRBD2, each matching 5 bases. CDR1 and CDR2 (germline): LNHDA, SQIVND (reference sequence). V lost 6 bases and J 11 bases, leaving 17 bases between the germline ends. The CDR3 totals 13 residues. The CDR3 DNA is TGTGCCAGTAGCCCCCCGGGACCTACGGTTCAGTACTTC. Translating gives CASSPPGPTVQYF.

The chain has TRBV2 and TRBJ1-3, with D maybe TRBD1 (6 bases). Germline CDR1 and CDR2: SNHLY and FYNNEI. This CDR3 has 13 residues. Trimming took off 9 bases at V and 0 bases at J, with 9 bases between the two ends. The CDR3 DNA follows: TGTGCCAGAGGACAGTCCTCTGGAAACACCATATATTTT. Its protein is CARGQSSGNTIYF.

The chain uses TRBV2 and TRBJ1-1; TRBD1 aligns across 9 bases. This CDR3 has 16 residues. J gave up 0 bases and V 6 bases, and 8 bases lay outside the gene matches. Germline assignment: CDR1 SNHLY and CDR2 FYNNEI. The CDR3 DNA reads TGTGCCAGCAGGCCCGGACAGGGGCGGATGAACACTGAAGCTTTCTTT. It encodes CASRPGQGRMNTEAFF.

The chain employs TRBV10-3 and TRBJ2-3; D ambiguous. The CDR3 covers 15 residues. Germline-derived CDR1 and CDR2 are ENHRY and SYGVKD. Deletions cut 0 bases from V and 0 bases from J, with 7 bases between. CDR3 sequence (DNA): TGTGCCATCAGTGAGTCGTTGACTAGCACAGATACGCAGTATTTT. Translated: CAISESLTSTDTQYF.

The CDR3 coding sequence is TGTGCCAGCAGCCCTCGGGGGACAGTAAAAAGTGGCTACACCTTC. Translating gives CASSPRGTVKSGYTF. The genes are TRBV6-6 and TRBJ1-2; 7 nucleotides line up with TRBD1. V was pared by 6 bases and J by 7 bases, with 14 bases of the junction left unmatched. CDR1 and CDR2 (germline): MNHNY, SVGAGI (reference sequence). This CDR3 is 15 amino acids long.

The J gene is TRBJ2-7, the V gene TRBV7-8; TRBD2 might be the D (5 bases). Germline CDR1 reads SGHVS; CDR2 reads FQNEAQ. The CDR3 spans 13 residues. V dropped 3 bases and J dropped 7 bases, with 13 bases sitting between them. As DNA, the CDR3 is TGTGCCAGCAGCTTCACGGGGTCTGGAGAGCAGTACTTC. Its protein is CASSFTGSGEQYF.

The gene calls are TRBV27 and TRBJ1-5, with a tentative D call TRBD1 (5 bases). CDR1 MNHEY and CDR2 SMNVEV come from the germline V gene (reference sequence). CDR3 length: 15 residues. V lost 5 bases and J 6 bases, leaving 17 bases between the germline ends. The CDR3 DNA follows: TGTGCCAGCAGTCCGGATCGGGGGGTTGCTCAGCCCCAGCATTTT. It specifies CASSPDRGVAQPQHF.

This chain connects TRBV7-3 to TRBJ2-5, with TRBD2 identical over 9 bases. Losses at the gene ends were 5 bases for V and 5 bases for J; bases not matched to a gene: 9. Germline V lookup: CDR1 SGHTA, CDR2 FQGTGA. The CDR3 has 15 residues. The CDR3 sequence: CASSLAGGPVETQYF. The DNA of the CDR3 is TGTGCCAGCAGCCTCGCGGGGGGGCCGGTCGAGACCCAGTACTTC.

This clone was observed a single time. This rearrangement joins TRBV11-2 to TRBJ2-7, with a possible D match to TRBD2 (6 bases). This CDR3 comprises 12 residues. Germline lookup yields CDR1 SGHAT and CDR2 FQNNGV. V gave up 2 bases and J gave up 12 bases, with 14 bases separating them. CDR3 bases: TGTGCCAGCAGCTTATCTGTCGGGAGTGGGTACTTC. Translated, it gives CASSLSVGSGYF.

The chain recombines TRBV7-9 with TRBJ2-5, with 8 bases matching TRBD1. The CDR3 is 16 amino acids. Germline V gene sequence: CDR1 SEHNR, CDR2 FQNEAQ (reference sequence). Losses at the gene ends were 2 bases for V and 3 bases for J; bases not matched to a gene: 8. The CDR3 nucleotides are TGTGCCAGCAGCTTACGCAGGGACAGGAGTAAAGAGACCCAGTACTTC. Protein: CASSLRRDRSKETQYF. Full variable domain (missing parts from reference TRBV7-9 and TRBJ2-5): DTGVSQNPRHKITKRGQNVTFRCDPISEHNRLYWYRQTLGQGPEFLTYFQNEAQLEKSRLLSDRFSAERPKGSFSTLEIQRTEQGDSAMYLCASSLRRDRSKETQYFGPGTRLLVL.

CDR3 in amino acids: CASSDRNYGYTF. CDR3 nucleotides: TGTGCCAGCTCCGACAGAAACTATGGCTACACCTTC. The chain carries TRBV25-1 and TRBJ1-2; possible D gene TRBD1, 5 bases. This CDR3 contains 12 residues. Trimming cost V 8 bases and J 2 bases, with 9 bases left between them. The germline V gene has CDR1 MGHDK and CDR2 SYGVNS.

Written as DNA, the CDR3 is TGCGCCAGCAGCTTGGATGGGGGGTATAATTCACCCCTCCACTTT. Amino acid sequence: CASSLDGGYNSPLHF. This chain uses TRBV5-1 with TRBJ1-6; tentative D call: TRBD1 (5 bases). CDR3 length: 15 amino acids. Germline V gene data show CDR1 as SGHRS and CDR2 as YFSETQ. The V end lost 0 bases, the J end lost 4 bases, and 8 bases lay between the germline ends. The complete variable domain, with remaining parts taken from reference TRBV5-1 and TRBJ1-6, reads KAGVTQTPRYLIKTRGQQVTLSCSPISGHRSVSWYQQTPGQGLQFLFEYFSETQRNKGNFPGRFSGRQFSNSRSEMNVSTLELGDSALYLCASSLDGGYNSPLHFGNGTRLTVT.

The chain couples TRBV11-2 to TRBJ1-1; possibly TRBD1 for D (6 bases). The germline CDR1 and CDR2 sequences are SGHAT and FQNNGV. CDR3 length equals 15 residues. Deletions cut 6 bases from V and 6 bases from J, with 20 bases between. The CDR3 region has the DNA TGTGCCAGCAGTCCCTCGGGGGGGGCGAGGGCTGAAGCTTTCTTT. As protein: CASSPSGGARAEAFF.

The chain is built from TRBV19 and TRBJ1-4, with D perhaps TRBD1 (5 bases). This CDR3 has 18 residues. Germline assignment: CDR1 LNHDA and CDR2 SQIVND (reference sequence). V was cut by 0 bases and J by 2 bases, with 16 bases left in between. In nucleotides, the CDR3 is TGTGCCAGTAGTATAGATGCCGGCAGGGTGTCTACTAATGAAAAACTGTTTTTT. It translates to CASSIDAGRVSTNEKLFF.

CDR3 sequence (DNA): TGTGCCAGCAGCTCCCCGAGTGGGGGACGCACAGATACGCAGTATTTT. The encoded protein is CASSSPSGGRTDTQYF. The chain links TRBV5-6 to TRBJ2-3, with D possibly called TRBD1 or TRBD2 (5 bases each). Germline V gene sequence: CDR1 SGHDT, CDR2 YYEEEE. Between the trimmed V and J ends, which lost 3 bases and 1 base, there was a span of 15 bases. This CDR3 spans 16 amino acids.

This rearrangement joins TRBV2 to TRBJ2-3; no firm D call. The CDR3 sequence is 15 residues long. Trimming shortened V by 3 bases and J by 3 bases, and 13 bases separated the two germline ends. Germline V lookup: CDR1 SNHLY, CDR2 FYNNEI. As DNA, the CDR3 is TGTGCCAGCAGTGATCCCAAACGGCGGACAGATACGCAGTATTTT. It encodes CASSDPKRRTDTQYF.

The CDR3 region is CASLGSVEQFF. As DNA, the CDR3 is TGTGCCAGCCTGGGATCGGTTGAGCAGTTCTTC. The chain carries TRBV25-1 and TRBJ2-1; D not certain. Trimming took 8 bases from V and 9 from J, leaving 11 bases between them. CDR1 and CDR2 from the germline V gene are MGHDK and SYGVNS. The CDR3 spans 11 residues.

J is TRBJ1-2 and V is TRBV7-2; D might be TRBD1 (6 bases). Trimming pared 6 bases from V and 5 bases from J, leaving 10 bases between. Germline V gives CDR1 SGHTA, CDR2 FQGNSA. This CDR3 has 12 amino acids. CDR3 DNA sequence: TGTGCCAGCAGGAGGGGGGATTATGGCTACACCTTC. This sequence encodes CASRRGDYGYTF.

The table lists this clone with a count of one. The rearrangement joins TRBV2 to TRBJ2-3; a weak D match, TRBD2 (6 bases). This CDR3 comprises 12 residues. V was trimmed by 8 bases and J by 4 bases, leaving 10 bases between them. Germline CDR1 SNHLY, CDR2 FYNNEI. The CDR3 coding sequence is TGTGCCAGCTCGGGAGTAGCAGATACGCAGTATTTT. It is translated as CASSGVADTQYF.

The rearrangement joins TRBV5-1 to TRBJ2-2, with D unresolved. This CDR3 is 14 amino acids long. V was shortened by 5 bases and J by 1 base, with 9 bases between the two germline ends. CDR1 and CDR2 (germline): SGHRS, YFSETQ. The CDR3 DNA is TGCGCCAGCAGAGGACCGATGAACACCGGGGAGCTGTTTTTT. Translated: CASRGPMNTGELFF.